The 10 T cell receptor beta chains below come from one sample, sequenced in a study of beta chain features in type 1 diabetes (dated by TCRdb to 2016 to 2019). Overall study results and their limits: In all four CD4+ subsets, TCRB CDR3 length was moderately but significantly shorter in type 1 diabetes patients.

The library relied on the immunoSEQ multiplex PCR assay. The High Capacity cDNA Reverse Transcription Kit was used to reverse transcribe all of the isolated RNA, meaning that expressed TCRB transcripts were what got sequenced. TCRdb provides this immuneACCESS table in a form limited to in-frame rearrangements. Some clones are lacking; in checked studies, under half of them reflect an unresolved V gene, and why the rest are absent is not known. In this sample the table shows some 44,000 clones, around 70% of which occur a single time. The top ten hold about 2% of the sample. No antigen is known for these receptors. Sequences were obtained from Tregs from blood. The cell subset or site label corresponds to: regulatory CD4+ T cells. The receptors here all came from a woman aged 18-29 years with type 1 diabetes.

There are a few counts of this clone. The CDR3 protein is CAISEKGAEQYF. DNA for the CDR3: TGTGCCATCAGTGAAAAGGGGGCCGAGCAGTACTTC. The chain recombines TRBV10-3 with TRBJ2-7; 7 bases are shared with TRBD1. Germline CDR1 is ENHRY and CDR2 is SYGVKD. Trimming cost V 3 bases and J 6 bases; bases outside gene matches: 2. The CDR3 runs 12 residues.

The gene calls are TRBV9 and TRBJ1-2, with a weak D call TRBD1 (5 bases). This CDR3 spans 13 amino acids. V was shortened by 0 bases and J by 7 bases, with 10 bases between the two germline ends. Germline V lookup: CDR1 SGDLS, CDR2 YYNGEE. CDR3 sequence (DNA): TGTGCCAGCAGCGTAGGCAGGGTGGGTGGCTACACCTTC. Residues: CASSVGRVGGYTF.

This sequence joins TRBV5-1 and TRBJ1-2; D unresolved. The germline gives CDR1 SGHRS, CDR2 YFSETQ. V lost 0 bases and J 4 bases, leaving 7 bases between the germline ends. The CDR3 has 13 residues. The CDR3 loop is CASSLDGFYGYTF. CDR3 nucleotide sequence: TGCGCCAGCAGCTTGGACGGGTTCTATGGCTACACCTTC.

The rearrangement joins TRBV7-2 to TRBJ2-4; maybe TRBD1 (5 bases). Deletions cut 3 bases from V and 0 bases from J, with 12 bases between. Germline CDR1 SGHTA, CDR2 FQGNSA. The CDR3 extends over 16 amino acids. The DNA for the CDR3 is TGTGCCAGCAGCTTGGGGCCACTGGTAGCCAAAAACATTCAGTACTTC. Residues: CASSLGPLVAKNIQYF.

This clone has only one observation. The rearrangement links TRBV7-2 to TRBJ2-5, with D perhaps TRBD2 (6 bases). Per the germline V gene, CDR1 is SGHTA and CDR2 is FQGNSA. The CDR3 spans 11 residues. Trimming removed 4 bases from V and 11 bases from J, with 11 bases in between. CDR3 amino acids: CASSSPGEQYF. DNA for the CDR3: TGTGCCAGCAGCTCCCCGGGGGAGCAGTACTTC.

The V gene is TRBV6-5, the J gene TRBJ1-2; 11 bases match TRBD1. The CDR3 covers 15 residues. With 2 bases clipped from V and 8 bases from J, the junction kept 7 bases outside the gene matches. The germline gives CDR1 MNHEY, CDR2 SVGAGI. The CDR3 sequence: CASSYIGQGAGGYTF. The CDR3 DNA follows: TGTGCCAGCAGTTACATAGGACAGGGGGCAGGAGGCTACACCTTC.

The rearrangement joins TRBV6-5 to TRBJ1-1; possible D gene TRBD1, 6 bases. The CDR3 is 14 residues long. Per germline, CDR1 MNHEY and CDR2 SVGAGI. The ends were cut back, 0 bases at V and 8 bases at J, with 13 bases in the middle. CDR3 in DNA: TGTGCCAGCAGTTACTCGAGGGGGATTGGGGAAGCTTTCTTT. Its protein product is CASSYSRGIGEAFF.

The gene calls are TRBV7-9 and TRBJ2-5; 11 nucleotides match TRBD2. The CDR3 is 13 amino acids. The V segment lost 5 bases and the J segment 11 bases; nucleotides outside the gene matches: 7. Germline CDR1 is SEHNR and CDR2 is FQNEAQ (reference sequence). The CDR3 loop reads CASSPNSGREQYF. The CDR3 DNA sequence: TGTGCCAGCAGCCCGAATAGCGGGAGGGAGCAGTACTTC. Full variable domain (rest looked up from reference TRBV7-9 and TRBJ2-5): DTGVSQNPRHKITKRGQNVTFRCDPISEHNRLYWYRQTLGQGPEFLTYFQNEAQLEKSRLLSDRFSAERPKGSFSTLEIQRTEQGDSAMYLCASSPNSGREQYFGPGTRLLVL.

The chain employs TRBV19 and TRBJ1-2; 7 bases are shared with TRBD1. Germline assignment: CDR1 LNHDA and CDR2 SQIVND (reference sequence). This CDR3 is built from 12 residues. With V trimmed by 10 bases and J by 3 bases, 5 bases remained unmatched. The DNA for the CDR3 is TGTGCCACACGACAGGGAGACTATGGCTACACCTTC. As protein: CATRQGDYGYTF.

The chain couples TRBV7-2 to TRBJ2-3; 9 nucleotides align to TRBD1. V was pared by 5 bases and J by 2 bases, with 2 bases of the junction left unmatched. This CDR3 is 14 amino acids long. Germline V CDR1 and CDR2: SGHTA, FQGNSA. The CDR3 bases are TGTGCCAGCAGCAGGACAGGGGCCACAGATACGCAGTATTTT. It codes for CASSRTGATDTQYF.